The present entry profiles one TCR beta chain with its context. Its specific antigen is unknown. No much larger clonotype is one base removed from it; base qualities were not supplied. This specimen comes from a study of T cell responses to AZD1222 COVID-19 vaccine (dated by TCRdb to the early 2020s). Context from the whole study: TCR sequencing covered over 230 trial participants: 207 given two doses of AZD1222 and around 26 given two doses of MenACWY control vaccine. Trial participants were enrolled into age subgroups of 18-55, 56-69 and 70-plus years, which contained about 160, 30 and 59 TCR-sequenced participants, respectively. General findings and caveats noted by the study authors: Conclusions about previously exposed vaccinees were limited because only six AZD1222 recipients were SARS-CoV-2 seropositive at baseline. CD4 TCRs associated with the vaccine covered the entire spike protein, and the dominant responses were in regions 160-218 and 743-854. Most participants were white British and females outnumbered males, and the authors suggested that clonal diversity may have been underestimated. In the small 56-69-year group, the increase in depth fell short of significance, most likely because of low power. Reportedly, close to half of the unique spike-specific TCRs recognized epitopes lying outside the regions that are mutated in the B.1.351 and B.1.1.7 variants. After two AZD1222 doses, both the breadth and the depth of spike-specific TCRs were significantly higher than at day 0 and than in MenACWY recipients. Because no day 14 peak-response samples were available, the repertoires could be characterized only after the peak T cell response.

The CDR3 regions of human TCRbeta chains were analyzed by immunosequencing. For the original study's pipeline: Repertoire TCRs were matched against a reference library of SARS-CoV-2-specific TCRs generated with the MIRA antigen-specificity platform. Breadth was defined as the fraction of unique TCRs that were SARS-CoV-2-associated, and depth was defined as the fraction of total T cells that were SARS-CoV-2-associated. Using the MIRA data, every spike-specific TCR was mapped to the spike region that the TCR reacted to and assigned to either a CD4 or a CD8 class. Log10-transformed breadth and depth values were compared by one-way ANOVA with Sidak's multiple comparisons tests. Here the immuneACCESS table is served through TCRdb, limited to in-frame sequences with V and J called. Missing clones are a known gap in these copies; in checked studies unresolved V genes cover under half, and the rest lacks a known reason. V, J and clone size derive from that table, while D and trimming were established from the DNA sequence. For this sample the table gives 80,000 to 100,000 clones, of which approximately 90% were detected only once. The ten most abundant clones make up around a tenth of the sample.

Counted from cysteine to phenylalanine, this CDR3 has 14 amino acids. Kept here is only the CDR3 DNA, which spans 42 bases and is read in frame from base 1. The germline V gene encodes CDR1 LNHNV and CDR2 YYDKDF (reference sequence). V was cut back by 1 base and J by 4 bases, leaving a gap of 11 bases between them. The time point label, read with the paper, signifies: about 28 days (+/-7) after the second vaccine dose. Because spike-specific TCR depth and breadth did not differ between the two schedules, AZD1222 recipients who got a second dose at roughly 4 weeks were pooled with those who got a second dose at roughly 12 weeks. Vaccinee samples were obtained from the UK trials COV001 and COV002, which included a single-blind randomized controlled phase 2/3 trial of AZD1222 (ChAdOx1 nCoV-19) in healthy adults. For TCRbeta chain sequencing, PBMC samples from trial participants were taken at day 0 and at day 28 after the second dose.

The sequencing here drew on peripheral blood, taken 28 days after the second AZD1222 dose. The sequence links TRBV15 to TRBJ2-7; the best D guess is TRBD1, with 5 bases matching. This clonotype was sampled from an adult who received the AZD1222 COVID-19 vaccine. The nucleotide sequence is given as TGTGCCACCAGCAGAGGGGGCAACATGTACGAGCAGTACTTC. It translates as CATSRGGNMYEQYF. The variable domain in full, with residues beyond the CDR3 obtained from the reference TRBV15 and TRBJ2-7 genes, is DAMVIQNPRYQVTQFGKPVTLSCSQTLNHNVMYWYQQKSSQAPKLLFHYYDKDFNNEADTPDNFQSRRPNTSFCFLDIRSPGLGDTAMYLCATSRGGNMYEQYFGPGTRLTVT.